Listed below are T cell receptor beta chains from one sample, sequenced in a study of cytomegalovirus exposure and HLA in healthy donors. Method: immunoSEQ multiplex PCR; TCRdb's copy keeps in-frame clones and lacks some. The sample has roughly 100,000 clones, roughly three fifths seen once. The sequencing input was PBMCs. Receptors were obtained from a human donor in good health. CDR3s include the opening cysteine and the closing phenylalanine or tryptophan. A D gene is named only where the DNA matches it firmly. Clone size is shown for a subset of rows, as once, few, many or a class of expanded clone.

clone size: .
V gene: TRBV5-4
D gene: TRBD1
J gene: TRBJ2-7
CDR3 length: 14
CDR3 DNA: TGTGCCAGCAGCCTGGGACAGGGTTTTTACGAGCAGTACTTC
CDR3 protein: CASSLGQGFYEQYF

clone size: .
V gene: TRBV2
D gene: TRBD2
J gene: TRBJ2-1
CDR3 length: 14
CDR3 DNA: TGTGCCAGCAGGAGCGGGAGGGCCGGCAATGAGCAGTTCTTC
CDR3 protein: CASRSGRAGNEQFF

clone size: once
V gene: TRBV11-2
D gene: .
J gene: TRBJ2-7
CDR3 length: 14
CDR3 DNA: TGTGCCAGCAGCTTAGGCGGAGGAGGATACGAGCAGTACTTC
CDR3 protein: CASSLGGGGYEQYF

clone size: .
V gene: TRBV9
D gene: .
J gene: TRBJ2-7
CDR3 length: 16
CDR3 DNA: TGTGCCAGCAGCGTAGTGGGAGACCCGCGATTCTACGAGCAGTACTTC
CDR3 protein: CASSVVGDPRFYEQYF

clone size: few
V gene: TRBV5-6
D gene: .
J gene: TRBJ1-1
CDR3 length: 14
CDR3 DNA: TGTGCCTACTCGGGGGGATGGAAGGGAACTGAAGCTTTCTTT
CDR3 protein: CAYSGGWKGTEAFF

clone size: few
V gene: TRBV10-3
D gene: TRBD1
J gene: TRBJ2-7
CDR3 length: 15
CDR3 DNA: TGTGCCATCAGTTCTCTCCGGGACAGGGAATTCGAGCAGTACTTC
CDR3 protein: CAISSLRDREFEQYF

clone size: .
V gene: TRBV30
D gene: TRBD1
J gene: TRBJ1-5
CDR3 length: 15
CDR3 DNA: TGTGCCTGGAGTCCATCGGGACAGAGGAATCAGCCCCAGCATTTT
CDR3 protein: CAWSPSGQRNQPQHF

clone size: .
V gene: TRBV7-9
D gene: .
J gene: TRBJ1-6
CDR3 length: 13
CDR3 DNA: TGTGCCAGCAGCTTGAAGCCCCTCTCACCCCTCCACTTT
CDR3 protein: CASSLKPLSPLHF

clone size: .
V gene: TRBV7-9
D gene: TRBD2
J gene: TRBJ2-1
CDR3 length: 16
CDR3 DNA: TGTGCCAGCAGCTCCCCAACTAGCGGGAGTATCGATGAGCAGTTCTTC
CDR3 protein: CASSSPTSGSIDEQFF

clone size: .
V gene: TRBV11-2
D gene: .
J gene: TRBJ1-2
CDR3 length: 13
CDR3 DNA: TGTGCCAGCAGCTTAGGCGCGGGGGCGGGCTACACCTTC
CDR3 protein: CASSLGAGAGYTF

clone size: .
V gene: TRBV9
D gene: .
J gene: TRBJ2-2
CDR3 length: 15
CDR3 DNA: TGTGCCAGCAGCCAACGGGGGAGTAACACCGGGGAGCTGTTTTTT
CDR3 protein: CASSQRGSNTGELFF

clone size: .
V gene: TRBV19
D gene: TRBD1
J gene: TRBJ1-2
CDR3 length: 16
CDR3 DNA: TGTGCCAGTAGTACACGTCAGGGGGCGAGCGTCTATGGCTACACCTTC
CDR3 protein: CASSTRQGASVYGYTF

clone size: .
V gene: TRBV30
D gene: .
J gene: TRBJ2-3
CDR3 length: 12
CDR3 DNA: TGTGCCAGGGGCAGTAGCACAGATACGCAGTATTTT
CDR3 protein: CARGSSTDTQYF

clone size: .
V gene: TRBV4-1
D gene: .
J gene: TRBJ1-1
CDR3 length: 15
CDR3 DNA: TGCGCCAGCAGCCAAGATCGGGGGAGGGACACTGAAGCTTTCTTT
CDR3 protein: CASSQDRGRDTEAFF

clone size: few
V gene: TRBV5-8
D gene: .
J gene: TRBJ2-7
CDR3 length: 13
CDR3 DNA: TGTGCCAGCAGCCCTACTAACTCCTACGAGCAGTACTTC
CDR3 protein: CASSPTNSYEQYF

clone size: medium-sized
V gene: TRBV5-4
D gene: TRBD1
J gene: TRBJ1-1
CDR3 length: 13
CDR3 DNA: TGTGCCAGCAGCCTCGACAGGGTAGCTGAAGCTTTCTTT
CDR3 protein: CASSLDRVAEAFF

clone size: few
V gene: TRBV7-7
D gene: .
J gene: TRBJ1-2
CDR3 length: 17
CDR3 DNA: TGTGCTAGCAGCTTAGCATCCCCCCGGCGGAGTAACTATGGCTACACCTTC
CDR3 protein: CASSLASPRRSNYGYTF

clone size: .
V gene: TRBV7-6
D gene: .
J gene: TRBJ2-3
CDR3 length: 13
CDR3 DNA: TGTGCCAGCAGCAAATTGGAGGGGGCTTCGCAGTATTTT
CDR3 protein: CASSKLEGASQYF

clone size: once
V gene: TRBV14
D gene: TRBD1
J gene: TRBJ2-5
CDR3 length: 14
CDR3 DNA: TGTGCCAGCAGCCAGGACAGGGGGCTAGAGACCCAGTACTTC
CDR3 protein: CASSQDRGLETQYF

clone size: .
V gene: TRBV19
D gene: .
J gene: TRBJ1-1
CDR3 length: 18
CDR3 DNA: TGTGCCAGTAGTATAGATAGTATGATCGGGAATTTGAACACTGAAGCTTTCTTT
CDR3 protein: CASSIDSMIGNLNTEAFF

clone size: .
V gene: TRBV29-1
D gene: TRBD2
J gene: TRBJ2-7
CDR3 length: 15
CDR3 DNA: TGCAGCGGCGGGGGGGGCCAGGGGAGCTCCTACGAGCAGTACTTC
CDR3 protein: CSGGGGQGSSYEQYF

clone size: .
V gene: TRBV7-7
D gene: TRBD1
J gene: TRBJ2-5
CDR3 length: 14
CDR3 DNA: TGTGCCAGCAGCCCCAACAGGGGGCGTGAGACCCAGTACTTC
CDR3 protein: CASSPNRGRETQYF

clone size: .
V gene: TRBV19
D gene: TRBD2
J gene: TRBJ2-3
CDR3 length: 17
CDR3 DNA: TGTGCCACTTCGACTAGCGGGAGTTGGTTTCAGGCAGATACGCAGTATTTT
CDR3 protein: CATSTSGSWFQADTQYF

clone size: .
V gene: TRBV5-1
D gene: .
J gene: TRBJ1-2
CDR3 length: 15
CDR3 DNA: TGCGCCAGCAGCTTGGATGCAGGATCTAACTATGGCTACACCTTC
CDR3 protein: CASSLDAGSNYGYTF

clone size: .
V gene: TRBV27
D gene: TRBD2
J gene: TRBJ2-7
CDR3 length: 16
CDR3 DNA: TGTGCCAGCAGTTCTCCCCGGGGCGGGAGAGGTTACGAGCAGTACTTC
CDR3 protein: CASSSPRGGRGYEQYF

clone size: .
V gene: TRBV28
D gene: .
J gene: TRBJ1-2
CDR3 length: 15
CDR3 DNA: TGTGCCAGCAGTGACCCGCGGGGCCCCCGCTACGGCTACACCTTC
CDR3 protein: CASSDPRGPRYGYTF

clone size: .
V gene: TRBV28
D gene: .
J gene: TRBJ1-2
CDR3 length: 11
CDR3 DNA: TGTGCCAGCAGTTACTATTATGGCTACACCTTC
CDR3 protein: CASSYYYGYTF

clone size: .
V gene: TRBV4-2
D gene: .
J gene: TRBJ2-3
CDR3 length: 19
CDR3 DNA: TGTGCCAGCAGCCAAGATTGGACAGTGTGGGGCGTAAGCACAGATACGCAGTATTTT
CDR3 protein: CASSQDWTVWGVSTDTQYF

clone size: .
V gene: TRBV28
D gene: TRBD2
J gene: TRBJ2-5
CDR3 length: 14
CDR3 DNA: TGTGCCAGCAGTTCTGGGACTAGCCGTGAGACCCAGTACTTC
CDR3 protein: CASSSGTSRETQYF

clone size: .
V gene: TRBV27
D gene: TRBD1
J gene: TRBJ2-2
CDR3 length: 17
CDR3 DNA: TGTGCCAGCAGTTTCATTCTGCGGACAGGGGCAGACGGGGAGCTGTTTTTT
CDR3 protein: CASSFILRTGADGELFF

clone size: .
V gene: TRBV29-1
D gene: .
J gene: TRBJ2-5
CDR3 length: 10
CDR3 DNA: TGCAGCGTATACTCAGAGACCCAGTACTTC
CDR3 protein: CSVYSETQYF

clone size: few
V gene: TRBV28
D gene: TRBD1
J gene: TRBJ1-1
CDR3 length: 15
CDR3 DNA: TGTGCCAGCAGTTTACTGACAGGGGCGAGAACTGAAGCTTTCTTT
CDR3 protein: CASSLLTGARTEAFF

clone size: .
V gene: TRBV10-1
D gene: .
J gene: TRBJ2-2
CDR3 length: 17
CDR3 DNA: TGCGCCAGCAGTGAGGTGTCCGGGAAACCTAACACCGGGGAGCTGTTTTTT
CDR3 protein: CASSEVSGKPNTGELFF

clone size: .
V gene: TRBV28
D gene: .
J gene: TRBJ1-2
CDR3 length: 13
CDR3 DNA: TGTGCCAGTTCCTTGGGGCCTCTTTATGGCTACACCTTC
CDR3 protein: CASSLGPLYGYTF

clone size: .
V gene: TRBV7-8
D gene: .
J gene: TRBJ1-6
CDR3 length: 17
CDR3 DNA: TGTGCCAGCAGCCCTAGGGGGGGAGGGGTGAGGGATTCACCCCTCCACTTT
CDR3 protein: CASSPRGGGVRDSPLHF

clone size: .
V gene: TRBV2
D gene: TRBD2
J gene: TRBJ2-1
CDR3 length: 16
CDR3 DNA: TGTGCCAGCAGATTCCGAGAGACTAGCGTCAGAAATGAGCAGTTCTTC
CDR3 protein: CASRFRETSVRNEQFF

clone size: .
V gene: TRBV5-1
D gene: .
J gene: TRBJ1-2
CDR3 length: 16
CDR3 DNA: TGCGCCAGCAGCCCCAGGGAGGGGTCGGCGGGCTATGGCTACACCTTC
CDR3 protein: CASSPREGSAGYGYTF

clone size: .
V gene: TRBV4-2
D gene: .
J gene: TRBJ2-1
CDR3 length: 16
CDR3 DNA: TGTGCCAGCAGCCGAGGACTCCGTGGGACATACAATGAGCAGTTCTTC
CDR3 protein: CASSRGLRGTYNEQFF

clone size: .
V gene: TRBV28
D gene: TRBD1
J gene: TRBJ2-7
CDR3 length: 13
CDR3 DNA: TGTGCCAGCAGTTTGACAGGGTTTAACGAGCAGTACTTC
CDR3 protein: CASSLTGFNEQYF

clone size: .
V gene: TRBV28
D gene: .
J gene: TRBJ2-5
CDR3 length: 15
CDR3 DNA: TGTGCCAGCAGCTCAGGGGATTTTCGTATGGAGACCCAGTACTTC
CDR3 protein: CASSSGDFRMETQYF

clone size: .
V gene: TRBV7-9
D gene: .
J gene: TRBJ2-7
CDR3 length: 14
CDR3 DNA: TGTGCCAGCAGCCCCCAGACACGCACCTACGAGCAGTACTTC
CDR3 protein: CASSPQTRTYEQYF

clone size: few
V gene: TRBV25-1
D gene: .
J gene: TRBJ1-4
CDR3 length: 16
CDR3 DNA: TGTGCCAGCAGTGCCTACAACGGGGCAACTAATGAAAAACTGTTTTTT
CDR3 protein: CASSAYNGATNEKLFF

clone size: .
V gene: TRBV23-1
D gene: TRBD2
J gene: TRBJ2-1
CDR3 length: 18
CDR3 DNA: TGCGCCAGCAGTCAAAAAATAAAGGGGACTATAACCGACAATGAGCAGTTCTTC
CDR3 protein: CASSQKIKGTITDNEQFF

clone size: .
V gene: TRBV18
D gene: .
J gene: TRBJ2-1
CDR3 length: 17
CDR3 DNA: TGTGCCAGCTTTCGGCCCGACAGGCAACCTTCCTACAATGAGCAGTTCTTC
CDR3 protein: CASFRPDRQPSYNEQFF

clone size: .
V gene: TRBV7-9
D gene: TRBD1
J gene: TRBJ2-7
CDR3 length: 13
CDR3 DNA: TGTGCCAGCAGCTTTCCCAGGGGGAACGAGCAGTACTTC
CDR3 protein: CASSFPRGNEQYF

clone size: .
V gene: TRBV30
D gene: TRBD2
J gene: TRBJ2-2
CDR3 length: 12
CDR3 DNA: TGTGCCTGGAGTGGGGGGGGCGGGGAGCTGTTTTTT
CDR3 protein: CAWSGGGGELFF

clone size: .
V gene: TRBV5-1
D gene: TRBD1
J gene: TRBJ1-1
CDR3 length: 14
CDR3 DNA: TGCGCCAGCAGCACCGGGACAGGGGAAACTGAAGCTTTCTTT
CDR3 protein: CASSTGTGETEAFF

clone size: once
V gene: TRBV6-5
D gene: TRBD2
J gene: TRBJ2-6
CDR3 length: 16
CDR3 DNA: TGTGCCAGCAGTTTAGCGGGACTAGATGGGGCCAACGTCCTGACTTTC
CDR3 protein: CASSLAGLDGANVLTF

clone size: .
V gene: TRBV5-1
D gene: TRBD2
J gene: TRBJ2-2
CDR3 length: 17
CDR3 DNA: TGCGCCAGCGGTCAGGGGGAACTAGCGGGAAACACCGGGGAGCTGTTTTTT
CDR3 protein: CASGQGELAGNTGELFF

clone size: .
V gene: TRBV4-2
D gene: TRBD2
J gene: TRBJ2-1
CDR3 length: 15
CDR3 DNA: TGTGCCAGCAGCCACCGGACTAGCGGGAGCTATGAGCAGTTCTTC
CDR3 protein: CASSHRTSGSYEQFF

clone size: .
V gene: TRBV11-2
D gene: TRBD2
J gene: TRBJ2-3
CDR3 length: 17
CDR3 DNA: TGTGCCAGCAGCTCCGGGACTAGCGGGCCGGAGAGGCATACGCAGTATTTT
CDR3 protein: CASSSGTSGPERHTQYF

clone size: .
V gene: TRBV5-1
D gene: TRBD2
J gene: TRBJ2-2
CDR3 length: 16
CDR3 DNA: TGCGCCAGCAGAACCGGGACTAGCGGATACACCGGGGAGCTGTTTTTT
CDR3 protein: CASRTGTSGYTGELFF

clone size: .
V gene: TRBV28
D gene: TRBD1
J gene: TRBJ1-5
CDR3 length: 18
CDR3 DNA: TGTGCCAGCAGTTTATGGACAGGGGGAAGGGGAGGGGATCAGCCCCAGCATTTT
CDR3 protein: CASSLWTGGRGGDQPQHF

clone size: once
V gene: TRBV19
D gene: .
J gene: TRBJ1-5
CDR3 length: 18
CDR3 DNA: TGTGCCAGTAGTACCAACGCAGGGGCCGCTTTTAGCAATCAGCCCCAGCATTTT
CDR3 protein: CASSTNAGAAFSNQPQHF

clone size: once
V gene: TRBV7-8
D gene: TRBD1
J gene: TRBJ2-5
CDR3 length: 15
CDR3 DNA: TGTGCCAGCAGCTTAGGGTGGGGGACAGCAGAGACCCAGTACTTC
CDR3 protein: CASSLGWGTAETQYF